This TCR beta chain was identified during a study of CD8 T cells in Susac syndrome (dated by TCRdb to between 2019 and 2020). At the level of the whole study: The study used repertoire sequencing to test whether antigen drove CD8+ T cell activation and differentiation in Susac syndrome. The study compared CD8+ T cell repertoire clonality among over ten healthy donors, some 14 Susac syndrome patients and some 16 multiple sclerosis patients. Study-wide findings and limitations: The study acknowledged that relatively few individuals were included in the TCR sequencing and HLA analysis.

Comment on this clonotype: This clone's antigen is unknown. No qualities accompany the bases; no much larger clone lies one base away.

High-throughput TCR beta sequencing profiled peripheral blood CD8+ and CD4+ T cells from healthy donors, Susac syndrome patients and multiple sclerosis patients. Treatment-naive patients with stable or active relapsing-remitting disease fulfilling revised McDonald criteria were used as multiple sclerosis controls. Bulk CD8+ and CD4+ T cells were purified magnetically by negative isolation, whereas CD8+ TEMRA cells were enriched by FACS. Blood was drawn into EDTA tubes, processed within 24 hours, and PBMCs were isolated by density gradient centrifugation. PBMCs destined for TCR sequencing were cryopreserved in liquid nitrogen and later thawed in a 37 °C water bath. The sorted or isolated CD4+, CD8+ and CD8+ TEMRA cells had a purity of 90% or higher. RNA was extracted using the RNeasy kit, and about 0.5 to 1 ug of the RNA was reverse transcribed with random hexamers. The immunoSEQ multiplex PCR assay, covering 54 Vbeta and 13 Jbeta segments, was used to amplify TCR beta CDR3 regions. PCR amplification bias was corrected using a synthetic template baseline for primer optimization and computational correction. Regarding the original processing steps: Only productive sequences were kept, with reads annotated to V, D and J genes according to IMGT and analyzed in immunoSEQ Analyzer. To calculate clonality, Shannon entropy was normalized by log2 of the number of productive unique sequences and then subtracted from one. Public and private clones were assessed among the 100 most prevalent clones of each patient and control. Susac-specific clones were defined as absent from healthy and MS cohorts, around 970 published viral clones and other ImmuneACCESS disease sequences. TCRdb reran the public reads through fastp at Q25 and MiXCR, keeping productive beta chains. Each CDR3 protein appears once, grouped with its most common genes and DNA. TCRdb's processing, not the study's, gives the V and J calls here. The sample table shows fewer than 150,000 distinct CDR3 sequences, and approximately 89% are seen once. The ten largest clonotypes hold about 0.25% of the sample.

The CDR3 goes from the cysteine to the phenylalanine over 15 residues. The CDR3 DNA has 45 bases and is translated from base 1. V sheds 5 bases and J sheds 3 bases, leaving 16 bases between their ends. The receptor comes from a human donor with multiple sclerosis. The rearranged chain carries TRBV12-3 or TRBV12-4 and TRBJ1-1, with the D gene call left open. Input material: CD8+ T cells from PBMCs. CDR3 region: CASSSPTSWYTEAFF. The bases are TGTGCCAGCAGTAGCCCGACATCCTGGTACACTGAAGCTTTCTTT.